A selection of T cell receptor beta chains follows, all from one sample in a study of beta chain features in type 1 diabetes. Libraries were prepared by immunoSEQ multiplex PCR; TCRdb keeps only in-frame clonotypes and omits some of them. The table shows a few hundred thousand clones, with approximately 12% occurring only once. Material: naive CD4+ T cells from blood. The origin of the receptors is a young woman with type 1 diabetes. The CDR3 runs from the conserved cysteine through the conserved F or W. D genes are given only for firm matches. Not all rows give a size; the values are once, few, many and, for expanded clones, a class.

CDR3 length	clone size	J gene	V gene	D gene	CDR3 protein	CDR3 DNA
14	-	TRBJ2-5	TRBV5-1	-	CASSVGGLGETQYF	TGCGCCAGCAGCGTGGGGGGGCTAGGAGAGACCCAGTACTTC
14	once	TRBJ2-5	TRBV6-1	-	CASSEVPSVETQYF	TGTGCCAGCAGTGAAGTGCCATCAGTGGAGACCCAGTACTTC
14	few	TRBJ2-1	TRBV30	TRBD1	CAWSPDRGPYEQFF	TGTGCCTGGAGCCCGGACAGGGGACCCTATGAGCAGTTCTTC
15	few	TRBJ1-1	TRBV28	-	CASSLYTGQRTEAFF	TGTGCCAGCAGTTTATATACAGGGCAGCGAACTGAAGCTTTCTTT
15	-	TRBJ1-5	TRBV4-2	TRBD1	CASSRAGQVNQPQHF	TGTGCCAGCAGCCGAGCCGGACAGGTCAATCAGCCCCAGCATTTT
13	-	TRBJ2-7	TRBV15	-	CATSREPGYEQYF	TGTGCCACCAGCAGAGAACCGGGTTACGAGCAGTACTTC
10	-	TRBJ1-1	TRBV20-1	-	CSAPRLEAFF	TGCAGTGCTCCTCGACTTGAAGCTTTCTTT
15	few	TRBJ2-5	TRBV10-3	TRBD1	CATGPGTGAGETQYF	TGTGCCACCGGCCCCGGGACAGGGGCGGGGGAGACCCAGTACTTC
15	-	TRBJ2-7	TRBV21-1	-	CASSKVQRESYEQYF	TGTGCCAGCAGCAAAGTACAGCGGGAGTCCTACGAGCAGTACTTC
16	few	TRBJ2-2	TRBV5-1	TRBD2	CASSLQAGGNTGELFF	TGCGCCAGCAGCTTGCAAGCGGGAGGGAACACCGGGGAGCTGTTTTTT
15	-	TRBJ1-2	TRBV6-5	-	CASSPYRAWSYGYTF	TGTGCCAGCAGTCCGTACAGGGCATGGTCCTATGGCTACACCTTC
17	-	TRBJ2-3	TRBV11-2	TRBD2	CASSLGALAGAADTQYF	TGTGCCAGCAGCTTAGGGGCGCTAGCGGGAGCCGCAGATACGCAGTATTTT
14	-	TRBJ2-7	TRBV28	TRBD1	CASSLEQGVREQYF	TGTGCCAGCAGTTTGGAACAGGGGGTTCGCGAGCAGTACTTC
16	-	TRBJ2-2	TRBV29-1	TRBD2	CSVSRRERTYTGELFF	TGCAGCGTTTCGAGGCGGGAGCGAACGTACACCGGGGAGCTGTTTTTT
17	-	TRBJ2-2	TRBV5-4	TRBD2	CASSRGTSGSQTGELFF	TGTGCCAGCAGCCGGGGGACTAGCGGGAGTCAGACCGGGGAGCTGTTTTTT
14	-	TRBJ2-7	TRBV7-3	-	CASSTEFAPYEQYF	TGTGCCAGCAGCACAGAATTCGCCCCCTACGAGCAGTACTTC
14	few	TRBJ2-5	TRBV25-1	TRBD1	CASSRTGWAETQYF	TGTGCCAGCAGTCGGACAGGGTGGGCCGAGACCCAGTACTTC
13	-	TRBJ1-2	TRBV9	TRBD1	CASSVHGTVGYTF	TGTGCCAGCAGCGTCCACGGGACAGTTGGCTACACCTTC
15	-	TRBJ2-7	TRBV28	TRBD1	CASRVPGQGSYEQYF	TGTGCCAGCAGGGTCCCGGGACAGGGGTCCTACGAGCAGTACTTC
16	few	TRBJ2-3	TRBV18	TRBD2	CASSRGLAGATDTQYF	TGTGCCAGCTCTCGAGGACTAGCGGGAGCCACAGATACGCAGTATTTT
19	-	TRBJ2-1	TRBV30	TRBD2	CAWSVGTSGRAKGYNEQFF	TGTGCCTGGAGTGTAGGGACTAGCGGGAGGGCCAAGGGTTACAATGAGCAGTTCTTC
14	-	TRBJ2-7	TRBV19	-	CASSIGPRAYEQYF	TGTGCCAGTAGTATAGGCCCCCGGGCCTACGAGCAGTACTTC
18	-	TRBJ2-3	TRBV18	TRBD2	CASSPRLAGGVATDTQYF	TGTGCCAGCTCACCTCGGCTAGCGGGAGGCGTGGCAACAGATACGCAGTATTTT
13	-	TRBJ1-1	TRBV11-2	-	CASSSTVLAEAFF	TGTGCCAGCAGCTCGACAGTTTTGGCTGAAGCTTTCTTT
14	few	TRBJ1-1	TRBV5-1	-	CASSLTGVNTEAFF	TGCGCCAGCAGCTTGACCGGGGTTAACACTGAAGCTTTCTTT
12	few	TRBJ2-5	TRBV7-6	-	CASSLARETQYF	TGTGCCAGCAGCTTAGCGCGGGAGACCCAGTACTTC
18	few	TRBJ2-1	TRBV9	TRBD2	CASSATPGLAGGYNEQFF	TGTGCCAGCAGCGCGACCCCGGGACTAGCGGGAGGGTACAATGAGCAGTTCTTC
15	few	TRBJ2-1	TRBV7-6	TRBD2	CASSFEGGPNNEQFF	TGTGCCAGCAGCTTCGAGGGAGGGCCGAACAATGAGCAGTTCTTC
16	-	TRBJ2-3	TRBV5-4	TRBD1	CASSFPRGSGTDTQYF	TGTGCCAGCAGCTTCCCCAGGGGGTCGGGCACAGATACGCAGTATTTT
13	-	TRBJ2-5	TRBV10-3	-	CAIRASGQETQYF	TGTGCCATCAGGGCCAGCGGGCAAGAGACCCAGTACTTC
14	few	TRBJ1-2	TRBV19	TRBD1	CASSIIQGSYGYTF	TGTGCCAGTAGTATTATACAGGGGAGCTATGGCTACACCTTC
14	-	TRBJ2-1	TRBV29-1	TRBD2	CSVEPGLAGYEQFF	TGCAGCGTTGAACCCGGACTAGCGGGTTATGAGCAGTTCTTC
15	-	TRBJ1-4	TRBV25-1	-	CASSVGQSANEKLFF	TGTGCCAGCAGTGTTGGACAGTCGGCTAATGAAAAACTGTTTTTT
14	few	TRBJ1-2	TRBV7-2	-	CASSLGAVKEGYTF	TGTGCCAGCAGCTTAGGGGCAGTAAAAGAGGGCTACACCTTC
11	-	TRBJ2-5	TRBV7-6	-	CASSPRETQYF	TGTGCCAGCAGCCCCCGGGAGACCCAGTACTTC
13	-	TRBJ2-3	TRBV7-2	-	CASSPTGVSIAYF	TGTGCCAGCAGCCCCACGGGGGTTAGTATTGCGTATTTT
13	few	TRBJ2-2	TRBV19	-	CASSAGQRRELFF	TGTGCCAGCTCCGCCGGACAGCGCAGGGAGCTGTTTTTT
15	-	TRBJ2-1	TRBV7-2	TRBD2	CASSWGLAGGDEQFF	TGTGCCAGCAGCTGGGGACTAGCGGGAGGGGATGAGCAGTTCTTC
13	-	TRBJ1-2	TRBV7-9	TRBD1	CASRPTGVDGYTF	TGTGCCAGCAGGCCGACAGGGGTCGATGGCTACACCTTC
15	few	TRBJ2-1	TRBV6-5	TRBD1	CASSYSVGTGGMQFF	TGTGCCAGCAGTTACTCGGTGGGGACAGGGGGGATGCAGTTCTTC
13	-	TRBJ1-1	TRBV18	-	CASSPRVNTEAFF	TGTGCCAGCTCCCCGCGGGTGAACACTGAAGCTTTCTTT
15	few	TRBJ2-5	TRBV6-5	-	CASSYGGSFRETQYF	TGTGCCAGCAGTTACGGGGGGAGCTTCCGAGAGACCCAGTACTTC
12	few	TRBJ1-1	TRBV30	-	CAWSEAWTEAFF	TGTGCCTGGAGTGAAGCGTGGACTGAAGCTTTCTTT
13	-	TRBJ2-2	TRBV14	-	CASASRQTGELFF	TGTGCCAGCGCCTCAAGACAGACCGGGGAGCTGTTTTTT
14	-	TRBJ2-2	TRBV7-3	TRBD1	CASSRTGLAGELFF	TGTGCCAGCAGCCGGACAGGGTTGGCCGGGGAGCTGTTTTTT
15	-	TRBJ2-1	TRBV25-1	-	CASSETAQNYNEQFF	TGTGCCAGCAGTGAGACAGCCCAAAACTACAATGAGCAGTTCTTC
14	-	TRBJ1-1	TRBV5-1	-	CASSLDGGNTEAFF	TGCGCCAGCAGCTTAGATGGAGGGAACACTGAAGCTTTCTTT
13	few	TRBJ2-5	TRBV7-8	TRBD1	CASSAGQEETQYF	TGTGCCAGCAGCGCGGGACAGGAGGAGACCCAGTACTTC